This entry is about one TCR beta chain. What it binds is unknown. These data belong to a study of OX40 agonist ivuxolimab in advanced cancers. Study context: Males comprised about 84% of the group, whose mean age was roughly 60 years (range 23 to 79). Findings and limits, study-wide: Dosing at 0.1 to 3.0 mg/kg was accompanied by clonal expansion of CD4+ and CD8+ blood T cells by week 6.

V was cut by 2 bases and J by 3 bases, with 14 bases left in between. From germline, CDR1 is LGHNA and CDR2 YNFKEQ. The CDR3 has 15 amino acids. The data were produced by immunoSEQ multiplex PCR, yet TCRdb's version contains in-frame clones alone and is incomplete. The profile shows almost 90,000 clones, approximately 90% of them singletons. Collection of blood occurred at baseline, at cycle 4 day 1, and at cycle 7 day 1. The starting material was CD4+ or CD8+ T cells sorted from blood, obtained in a trial of the OX40 agonist ivuxolimab. The genes are TRBV4-2 and TRBJ2-7; D is possibly TRBD1 (5 bases). The receptor's source is an adult with an advanced solid tumor such as melanoma, head and neck, liver or kidney cancer. DNA of the CDR3: TGTGCCAGCAGCCAACAGGGCGTTTTTGGCTACGAGCAGTACTTC. It specifies CASSQQGVFGYEQYF.